Following are 16 T cell receptor beta chains from one sample sequenced in a study of T cells in Graves' hyperthyroidism and ophthalmopathy. TCR beta CDR3 regions were amplified from RNA. Primed by the HTBI set, a first-round RT-PCR was run on the TCR CDR3. TCRdb reprocessed the multiplex PCR reads with MiXCR, giving one entry per CDR3 protein. Here the sample spans about 610,000 distinct CDR3 sequences, just over 45% being singletons. The sequenced sample was peripheral blood or thyroid tissue (not recorded which). These receptors were taken from a woman younger than 30 with Graves' hyperthyroidism.

The rearrangement uses TRBV30 and TRBJ2-2, with TRBD1 as a possible D gene (5 bases). The CDR3 is 15 amino acids. Trimming removed 6 bases from V and 2 bases from J, with 16 bases in between. Germline lookup yields CDR1 GTSNPN and CDR2 SVGIG (reference sequence). The CDR3 loop is CACHWQGSNTGELFF. Here the CDR3 DNA reads TGTGCCTGTCATTGGCAGGGTTCTAACACCGGGGAGCTGTTTTTT.

The sample holds many counts of this clonotype. The chain employs TRBV12-3 or TRBV12-4 and TRBJ1-3; D is uncertain. This CDR3 is built from 14 residues. Between the trimmed V and J ends, which lost 6 bases and 0 bases, there was a span of 9 bases. The CDR3 DNA is TGTGCCAGCAGCTTCATGAGCTCTGGAAACACCATATATTTT. This translates into CASSFMSSGNTIYF.

V usage is TRBV7-9 and J usage is TRBJ2-7; 9 positions agree with TRBD1. V lost 3 bases, J lost 4 bases, and 10 bases stayed unmatched. This CDR3 has 16 residues. In germline, CDR1 is SEHNR, CDR2 FQNEAQ (reference sequence). CDR3 nucleotide sequence: TGTGCCAGCAGCTTGGTAGGGACAGGGAGCTTTTACGAGCAGTACTTC. Translated: CASSLVGTGSFYEQYF.

This clonotype was observed at least ten times. The chain has TRBV20-1 and TRBJ2-5; TRBD2 matches 10 bases. Germline V CDR1 and CDR2: DFQATT, SNEGSKA (reference sequence). The CDR3 has 15 residues. After removal of 3 bases from V and 4 bases from J, the junction contained 8 bases not matched to a gene. The CDR3 nucleotides read TGCAGTGCTAGGCTTGAGCGGGAGGGCCTAGAGACCCAGTACTTC. This sequence encodes CSARLEREGLETQYF.

V is TRBV7-9 and J is TRBJ1-6; 7 bases align to TRBD1. CDR3 length: 13 residues. V trimming: 6 bases; J trimming: 14 bases; junction bases outside the gene matches: 10. CDR1 and CDR2 (germline): SEHNR, FQNEAQ (reference sequence). The CDR3 sequence is CASSGTDQETLHF. The CDR3 DNA reads TGTGCCAGCAGTGGGACAGATCAAGAGACCCTCCACTTT.

This chain uses TRBV6-5 with TRBJ2-7; 8 bases match TRBD1. Germline-derived CDR1 and CDR2 are MNHEY and SVGAGI. The CDR3 consists of 14 residues. With V trimmed by 1 base and J by 5 bases, 4 bases remained unmatched. The CDR3 here is CASSYFQGANEQYF. The DNA of the CDR3 is TGTGCCAGCAGTTACTTCCAGGGGGCCAACGAGCAGTACTTC.

The chain employs TRBV7-9 and TRBJ2-1, with 8 bases matching TRBD1. V gave up 2 bases and J gave up 5 bases; unmatched junction bases: 2. The CDR3 loop spans 14 amino acids. Looked up from germline, CDR1 is SEHNR and CDR2 is FQNEAQ (reference sequence). The CDR3, as DNA: TGTGCCAGCAGCTTAATGGGACAGGACAATGAGCAGTTCTTC. This encodes CASSLMGQDNEQFF.

This clonotype was found many times. This rearrangement joins TRBV11-3 to TRBJ2-7, with unresolved D. Between the trimmed V and J ends, which lost 3 bases and 7 bases, there was a span of 10 bases. Per the germline V gene, CDR1 is SGHNT and CDR2 is YENEEA. The CDR3 has 12 amino acids. In nucleotides, the CDR3 is TGTGCCAGCAGCTTTGACCGCTGGGAGCAGTACTTC. Translation gives CASSFDRWEQYF.

The chain uses TRBV5-8 and TRBJ2-3; 7 bases agree with TRBD2. Losses at the gene ends were 4 bases for V and 1 base for J; bases not matched to a gene: 9. Germline CDR1 reads SGHTS; CDR2 reads YDEGEE. The CDR3 sequence is 16 residues long. CDR3 nucleotide sequence: TGTGCCAGCAGCCCCTTCGGGGGGATGGGCACAGATACGCAGTATTTT. Protein product: CASSPFGGMGTDTQYF.

This clonotype has a single count. The J gene is TRBJ2-1, the V gene TRBV20-1; 7 nucleotides align to TRBD2. Trimming took 6 bases from V and 6 from J; bases not matched to a gene: 14. Germline V lookup: CDR1 DFQATT, CDR2 SNEGSKA (reference sequence). CDR3 size: 15 residues. CDR3: CSAAPLASLGNEQFF. The CDR3 DNA reads TGCAGTGCCGCCCCACTAGCGAGCCTTGGCAATGAGCAGTTCTTC.

This clonotype was observed a handful of times. A much larger clone lies one base from this, so it may be a read error. The chain links TRBV27 to TRBJ1-6; D is undetermined. This CDR3 has 13 residues. Germline V CDR1 and CDR2: MNHEY, SMNVEV (reference sequence). CDR3 DNA: TGTGCCAGCAGTTCCCGGGCGGGCTCACCCCTCCGCTTT. As protein: CASSSRAGSPLRF.

To note about this clonotype: A much larger clone lies a single base off, so this may be a read error. The rearrangement links TRBV4-1 to TRBJ2-7; TRBD1 might be the D (6 bases). CDR1 is MGHRA and CDR2 is YSYEKL in the germline V gene. The germline V and J ends were trimmed by 3 bases and 2 bases, with 17 bases remaining between them. The CDR3 runs to 16 residues. CDR3 sequence: CASSQHYRDKPYEQYF. CDR3 sequence (DNA): TGCGCCAGCAGCCAGCACTACCGGGACAAGCCCTACGAGCAGTACTTC.

This clonotype was recorded many times. The CDR3 region is CAISPGTRSSYEQYF. CDR3 bases: TGTGCCATCAGTCCCGGGACTAGGAGCTCCTACGAGCAGTACTTC. The genes are TRBV10-3 and TRBJ2-7, with 8 bases fitting TRBD2. The length of the CDR3 is 15 residues. V was pared by 5 bases and J by 0 bases, with 6 bases of the junction left unmatched. CDR1 and CDR2 from the germline V gene are ENHRY and SYGVKD.

This rearrangement joins TRBV7-9 to TRBJ1-2, with 11 bases matching TRBD1. The germline CDR1 and CDR2 sequences are SEHNR and FQNEAQ (reference sequence). This CDR3 region has 15 residues. Unmatched junction bases numbered 14, after V lost 5 bases and J lost 12 bases. In DNA, the CDR3 is TGTGCCAGCAGCCATCTTGGACAGGGGGCCTATGACCACACCTTC. Protein product: CASSHLGQGAYDHTF.

This clonotype was observed many times. This chain joins TRBV2 and TRBJ1-1, with D possibly matching TRBD1 (6 bases). The CDR3 has 15 amino acids. Germline-derived CDR1 and CDR2 are SNHLY and FYNNEI. The V end was cut by 3 bases, the J end by 2 bases, with 13 bases between. The CDR3 reads CASSEFRGANTEAFF. CDR3 in DNA: TGTGCCAGCAGTGAGTTTAGGGGGGCCAACACTGAAGCTTTCTTT.

This chain uses TRBV19 with TRBJ2-2; 9 bases line up with TRBD1. This CDR3 region has 15 residues. Germline V CDR1 and CDR2: LNHDA, SQIVND (reference sequence). The V and J ends lost 5 bases and 5 bases, in that order; junction bases with no gene match: 6. The CDR3 DNA is TGTGCCAGTAGTGTCACAGGGGGCGATACCGGGGAGCTGTTTTTT. Protein: CASSVTGGDTGELFF.